These 14 T cell receptor beta chains originate from one sample sequenced in a study of blood T cell repertoires in COVID-19. Profiling relied on immunoSEQ multiplex PCR, and the TCRdb table lists in-frame clones only, not all of them. The data show under 250,000 clones, around 91% seen once. Sequencing was carried out using PBMCs or T cells enriched from blood (not recorded which). These receptors originate from a woman younger than 35 in a cohort exposed to, infected with or recovered from COVID-19 (not recorded which).

The chain uses TRBV24-1 and TRBJ2-2; D is unresolved. Trimming cost V 5 bases and J 0 bases, with 9 bases left between them. This CDR3 contains 15 residues. The germline gives CDR1 KGHDR, CDR2 SFDVKD. The CDR3 spells CATSATVANTGELFF. The CDR3 bases are TGTGCCACCAGTGCTACCGTGGCGAACACCGGGGAGCTGTTTTTT.

This rearrangement joins TRBV7-2 to TRBJ2-2, with D possibly being TRBD2 (5 bases). The germline V gene has CDR1 SGHTA and CDR2 FQGNSA. CDR3 length equals 15 residues. V was shortened by 5 bases and J by 5 bases, with 15 bases between the two germline ends. DNA of the CDR3: TGTGCCAGCAGCCCGGACTCATATAGAACCGGGGAGCTGTTTTTT. The encoded protein is CASSPDSYRTGELFF.

The CDR3 sequence is CASSFRDRGYEQYF. In nucleotides, the CDR3 is TGTGCCAGCAGCTTCCGGGACAGGGGGTACGAGCAGTACTTC. V and J are TRBV11-2 and TRBJ2-7; 11 positions agree with TRBD1. The trim removed 3 bases at V and 4 bases at J, leaving 2 bases unmatched. This CDR3 has 14 residues. Germline-derived CDR1 and CDR2 are SGHAT and FQNNGV.

The chain is built from TRBV6-1 and TRBJ2-1; 13 bases fit TRBD2. Germline CDR1 and CDR2: MNHNS and SASEGT. The CDR3 is made up of 16 amino acids. V was pared by 0 bases and J by 6 bases, with 2 bases of the junction left unmatched. CDR3 coding DNA: TGTGCCAGCAGTGAAGCAGGGACTAGCGGGATCAATGAGCAGTTCTTC. As protein: CASSEAGTSGINEQFF.

Worth noting for this clone: At the DNA level, this CDR3 is encoded by other sequences in the same sample as well. The V gene is TRBV30, the J gene TRBJ1-5; D is unresolved. This CDR3 region has 13 residues. CDR1 and CDR2 (germline): GTSNPN, SVGIG (reference sequence). The V end was cut by 0 bases, the J end by 7 bases, with 10 bases between. The CDR3 DNA reads as TGTGCCTGGAGTGTACTCGGAGGCCAGCCCCAGCATTTT. Translation: CAWSVLGGQPQHF. Combining the CDR3 with reference TRBV30 and TRBJ1-5 gives the whole variable domain SQTIHQWPATLVQPVGSPLSLECTVEGTSNPNLYWYRQAAGRGLQLLFYSVGIGQISSEVPQNLSASRPQDRQFILSSKKLLLSDSGFYLCAWSVLGGQPQHFGDGTRLSIL.

This chain connects TRBV11-2 to TRBJ1-1; D remains unclear. The V gene lost 0 bases and the J gene lost 4 bases, with 9 bases spanning the gap. Germline CDR1 SGHAT, CDR2 FQNNGV. The CDR3 extends over 14 amino acids. CDR3 DNA: TGTGCCAGCAGCTTAGACCCGGCGGGCACTGAAGCTTTCTTT. It yields the protein CASSLDPAGTEAFF.

The chain joins TRBV9 to TRBJ2-3; maybe TRBD1 (6 bases). The CDR3 is 15 amino acids. V dropped 0 bases and J dropped 5 bases, with 13 bases sitting between them. Per germline, CDR1 SGDLS and CDR2 YYNGEE. CDR3 amino acids: CASSVAGTLGDTQYF. The CDR3 DNA sequence: TGTGCCAGCAGCGTAGCCGGGACATTGGGAGATACGCAGTATTTT.

The rearrangement links TRBV19 to TRBJ2-1, with 11 bases identical to TRBD2. The CDR3 runs 14 residues. The V segment lost 5 bases and the J segment 5 bases; nucleotides outside the gene matches: 2. CDR1 is LNHDA, CDR2 SQIVND, per germline (reference sequence). CDR3 loop: CASSLAGGDNEQFF. DNA of the CDR3: TGTGCCAGTAGTCTAGCGGGGGGTGACAATGAGCAGTTCTTC.

CDR3 sequence reads: CASSLESGDTGELFF. The CDR3, as DNA: TGTGCCAGCAGCTTAGAGTCAGGGGACACCGGGGAGCTGTTTTTT. The chain joins TRBV7-8 to TRBJ2-2; weak D call: TRBD1 (6 bases). With 1 base removed from V and 3 bases from J, the gap between germline ends came to 9 bases. This CDR3 has 15 amino acids. The germline CDR1 and CDR2 sequences are SGHVS and FQNEAQ.

This clone appeared once. The chain links TRBV29-1 to TRBJ2-1, with 8 nucleotides matching TRBD1. The length of the CDR3 is 15 residues. V dropped 2 bases and J dropped 7; count of bases not matched to a gene: 10. The germline V gene encodes CDR1 SQVTM and CDR2 ANQGSEA. The CDR3 is CSVEPTGAEWNEQFF. In nucleotides, the CDR3 is TGCAGCGTTGAACCGACAGGGGCAGAATGGAATGAGCAGTTCTTC.

J is TRBJ1-4 and V is TRBV11-3; 9 bases are shared with TRBD1. V trimming: 6 bases; J trimming: 8 bases; junction bases outside the gene matches: 4. Germline V lookup: CDR1 SGHNT, CDR2 YENEEA. The CDR3 is made up of 13 amino acids. The CDR3 DNA follows: TGTGCCAGCAGGCGGACAGGGGACGAAAAACTGTTTTTT. It yields the protein CASRRTGDEKLFF.

The chain is built from TRBV2 and TRBJ2-5; 10 nucleotides line up with TRBD2. CDR3 size: 15 residues. Germline trimming cut 3 bases from V and 5 bases from J; bases unmatched to any gene: 6. CDR1 is SNHLY and CDR2 is FYNNEI in the germline V gene. CDR3 in DNA: TGTGCCAGCAGTGACGACCTAGCGGGAGTGGAGACCCAGTACTTC. Translation gives CASSDDLAGVETQYF. The whole variable domain, filled in from reference TRBV2 and TRBJ2-5, reads EPEVTQTPSHQVTQMGQEVILRCVPISNHLYFYWYRQILGQKVEFLVSFYNNEISEKSEIFDDQFSVERPDGSNFTLKIRSTKLEDSAMYFCASSDDLAGVETQYFGPGTRLLVL.

The chain has TRBV18 and TRBJ2-7; 9 nucleotides match TRBD1. The CDR3 runs 16 residues. The V and J ends lost 3 bases and 4 bases, in that order; junction bases with no gene match: 10. Germline CDR1 reads KGHSH; CDR2 reads LQKENI. CDR3 residues: CASSPSGQGVPYEQYF. Written as DNA, the CDR3 is TGTGCCAGCTCACCTTCGGGACAGGGTGTACCTTACGAGCAGTACTTC.

In this sample, this clone turned up a few times. The V and J genes are TRBV2 and TRBJ2-5; TRBD1 might be the D (5 bases). Germline V gene sequence: CDR1 SNHLY, CDR2 FYNNEI. V was shortened by 6 bases and J by 7 bases, with 21 bases between the two germline ends. The CDR3 has 15 amino acids. CDR3 sequence reads: CASSPVAPNQGTQYF. DNA of the CDR3: TGTGCCAGCAGCCCCGTCGCTCCAAATCAGGGGACCCAGTACTTC.